Below are 6 T cell receptor beta chains sequenced from a single sample in a study of Ad26.COV2.S vaccination and SARS-CoV-2 variants. Treatment denoted: about 20 received Ad26.COV2.S at low or high dose, single or two shots; roughly five received placebo; per-sample allocation not given. Sample collection was performed on day 63 after the first vaccine or placebo injection. Generated by immunoSEQ multiplex PCR, the TCRdb table keeps only in-frame clones and is missing some. Of about 400,000 clones detected, around nine tenths appear once; the ten largest clones hold under 2%. Sequences were derived from peripheral blood, sampled in a trial of Ad26.COV2.S vaccine versus placebo. The receptors shown here come from a person between 18 and 59 years old who received the Ad26.COV2.S COVID-19 vaccine or a placebo.

The CDR3 DNA follows: TGTGCCAGCAGTCCCACGACGTCCTCCCCCTACGAGCAGTACTTC. It yields the protein CASSPTTSSPYEQYF. The rearrangement joins TRBV2 to TRBJ2-7; no reliable D call. The length of the CDR3 is 15 residues. V was clipped by 5 bases and J by 2 bases, with 16 bases between them. Germline CDR1 and CDR2: SNHLY and FYNNEI.

This chain connects TRBV11-3 to TRBJ1-5; perhaps TRBD1 as D (5 bases). Germline V lookup: CDR1 SGHNT, CDR2 YENEEA. The CDR3 extends over 15 amino acids. V lost 3 bases to trimming and J lost 0 bases, with 9 bases between them. The CDR3 loop is CASSLGGSSNQPQHF. The CDR3 nucleotides are TGTGCCAGCAGCTTGGGGGGAAGTAGCAATCAGCCCCAGCATTTT.

The chain is built from TRBV11-2 and TRBJ2-1, with D unclear. The V gene's germline CDR1 is SGHAT and CDR2 FQNNGV. The CDR3 has 11 residues. Trimming shortened V by 2 bases and J by 9 bases, and 5 bases separated the two germline ends. The CDR3: CASSLRTEQFF. The CDR3 DNA is TGTGCCAGCAGCTTACGTACTGAGCAGTTCTTC.

The rearrangement joins TRBV6-5 to TRBJ1-3, with 7 bases fitting TRBD1. The trim removed 6 bases at V and 4 bases at J, leaving 3 bases unmatched. The CDR3 has 13 amino acids. Germline lookup yields CDR1 MNHEY and CDR2 SVGAGI. DNA of the CDR3: TGTGCCAGCAGCCTGGGACAGGGAAACACCATATATTTT. This encodes CASSLGQGNTIYF.

This sequence joins TRBV11-2 and TRBJ1-2; D unclear. CDR3 size: 15 residues. The ends were cut back, 2 bases at V and 2 bases at J, with 12 bases in the middle. Per germline, CDR1 SGHAT and CDR2 FQNNGV. CDR3 protein: CASSLSHGGNYGYTF. As DNA, the CDR3 is TGTGCCAGCAGCTTAAGCCATGGCGGAAACTATGGCTACACCTTC.

The chain recombines TRBV30 with TRBJ2-3; 10 bases fit TRBD2. Looked up from germline, CDR1 is GTSNPN and CDR2 is SVGIG (reference sequence). The CDR3 loop spans 14 amino acids. V gave up 5 bases and J gave up 4 bases; unmatched junction bases: 6. CDR3 coding DNA: TGTGCCTGGGCCCCCGGACTAGCGGCAGATACGCAGTATTTT. Translating it yields CAWAPGLAADTQYF.